The clone carrying this T cell receptor beta chain was picked up a small number of times. This specimen comes from a study of early T cells in non-severe SARS-CoV-2 infection. Turning to the study itself: Sequencing input comprised bulk RNA from unsorted whole blood; chain pairing was not available.

J lost 2 bases, V lost 0 bases, and 2 bases had no gene match. This CDR3 spans 15 amino acids. Germline V gene lookup returns CDR1 SGHRS and CDR2 YFSETQ. Attachment of unique molecular identifiers to individual cDNA molecules was performed. One entry per CDR3 protein, called by TCRdb with MiXCR from the 5' RACE reads. The data hold roughly 80,000 distinct CDR3 sequences, with 15% to 20% observed a single time. This sequence originates from an adult who was a healthcare worker with PCR-confirmed SARS-CoV-2 infection or an uninfected control (not recorded which). J is TRBJ2-7 and V is TRBV5-1; TRBD1 matches 10 bases. The source material was whole blood. Written as DNA, the CDR3 is TGCGCCAGCAGCTTGGCTGGACAGGGGGCCTACGAGCAGTACTTC. Translation: CASSLAGQGAYEQYF.